The sequence of this T cell receptor (beta chain) was determined in a study of blood T cell repertoires in COVID-19. On the study more broadly: Spain, Italy and the United States supplied samples that represented acute and convalescent COVID-19. PBMCs, B-cell-depleted T cells, or T cells were the source of the cDNA or gDNA that made up the material.

This CDR3 has 14 residues. CDR1 SGDLS and CDR2 YYNGEE come from the germline V gene. V lost 0 bases and J 5 bases, leaving 10 bases between the germline ends. Original analysis: Quantification of nucleated cells was approximated via reference gene primer amplification. Measured with immunoSEQ multiplex PCR; TCRdb has only the in-frame clones, and not every one. D and trimming were read from the DNA, whereas the V and J calls and clone size are those reported in that table. The table records 200,000 to 250,000 clones, roughly nine tenths of them present only once. This TCR was recovered from a man aged 55 to 70 with acute or convalescent COVID-19. Sequenced: peripheral blood. The chain recombines TRBV9 with TRBJ2-3; D is perhaps TRBD1 (5 bases). The CDR3: CASSVVVTGDTQYF. The CDR3 bases are TGTGCCAGCAGCGTAGTTGTCACAGGAGATACGCAGTATTTT.